This T cell receptor (beta chain) came from a study of PD-1 blockade in classical Hodgkin lymphoma. The protocol was immunoSEQ multiplex PCR, while the TCRdb copy is restricted to in-frame clones and leaves out a portion. The data show about 21,000 clones, 70% to 80% seen once. Each patient experienced a relapse that followed autologous stem cell transplantation, and brentuximab vedotin exposure varied. The CDR3 has 13 amino acids. V shed 7 bases and J shed 2 bases, with 10 bases lying between them. Germline values: CDR1 SGHAT, CDR2 FQDESV (reference sequence). This TCR derives from a human donor with classical Hodgkin lymphoma. This sequence joins TRBV11-1 and TRBJ2-3, with D unclear. Sequenced material: peripheral blood mononuclear cells (PBMCs), taken at baseline. CDR3 DNA: TGTGCCAGCACCGCCCGGCTCACAGATACGCAGTATTTT. Translation: CASTARLTDTQYF. The full variable domain, rest sourced from reference TRBV11-1 and TRBJ2-3, is EAEVAQSPRYKITEKSQAVAFWCDPISGHATLYWYRQILGQGPELLVQFQDESVVDDSQLPKDRFSAERLKGVDSTLKIQPAELGDSAMYLCASTARLTDTQYFGPGTRLTVL.